These T cell receptor beta chains were read from a single sample in a study of cytomegalovirus exposure and HLA in healthy donors. The assay was immunoSEQ multiplex PCR, and TCRdb's table has in-frame clones only and misses some. Among roughly 60,000 clones listed, around 94% were seen once. The sequenced material came from PBMCs. Receptor source: a man aged 18 to 29 in good health and CMV-seronegative. Each CDR3 is given with its conserved first and last residue.

V gene: TRBV21-1
J gene: TRBJ1-2
CDR3 protein: CASSKARREGGGYTF

V gene: TRBV25-1
J gene: TRBJ1-1
CDR3 protein: CASSDLRGGTEAFF

V gene: TRBV28
J gene: TRBJ2-7
CDR3 protein: CASSLAVTYEQYF

V gene: TRBV25-1
J gene: TRBJ2-7
CDR3 protein: CASSETGFQPYEQYF

V gene: TRBV10-3
J gene: TRBJ1-1
CDR3 protein: CAITAGTDTEAFF

V gene: TRBV6-4
J gene: TRBJ2-7
CDR3 protein: CASSDSSQGSIREQYF

V gene: TRBV5-1
J gene: TRBJ2-1
CDR3 protein: CASSPSGTSGRGEQFF

V gene: TRBV18
J gene: TRBJ2-3
CDR3 protein: CASSPGPRGNTQYF

V gene: TRBV7-6
J gene: TRBJ2-3
CDR3 protein: CASSFILSGMTDTQYF

V gene: TRBV27
J gene: TRBJ2-7
CDR3 protein: CASSSYRTSGSPYEQYF

V gene: TRBV28
J gene: TRBJ1-5
CDR3 protein: CASSLGLSNQPQHF

V gene: TRBV7-2
J gene: TRBJ2-3
CDR3 protein: CASSLTLSSTDTQYF

V gene: TRBV10-3
J gene: TRBJ2-5
CDR3 protein: CATRAGGPETQYF

V gene: TRBV1
J gene: TRBJ2-7
CDR3 protein: CTSTSGTSGRGDSYEQYF

V gene: TRBV11-3
J gene: TRBJ2-1
CDR3 protein: CASSGLAGEQFF

V gene: TRBV6-4
J gene: TRBJ1-1
CDR3 protein: CASSDSYQKGSTEAFF

V gene: TRBV7-9
J gene: TRBJ2-1
CDR3 protein: CASSLRLAGGPGDNEQFF

V gene: TRBV27
J gene: TRBJ2-4
CDR3 protein: CASSPRDLAKNIQYF

V gene: TRBV14
J gene: TRBJ2-2
CDR3 protein: CASSPTGGRNTGELFF

V gene: TRBV4-1
J gene: TRBJ1-1
CDR3 protein: CASSQDSGHSIRNTEAFF

V gene: TRBV27
J gene: TRBJ2-5
CDR3 protein: CASSQKGGLGTQYF

V gene: TRBV6-1
J gene: TRBJ2-7
CDR3 protein: CASSEGRGLTHSYEQYF

V gene: TRBV5-4
J gene: TRBJ1-2
CDR3 protein: CASSDDRGYGGYTF

V gene: TRBV6-5
J gene: TRBJ1-4
CDR3 protein: CASSTGINEKLFF

V gene: TRBV6-4
J gene: TRBJ1-1
CDR3 protein: CARPGFEAFF

V gene: TRBV11-2
J gene: TRBJ2-7
CDR3 protein: CASSSSTGSAYEQYF

V gene: TRBV7-2
J gene: TRBJ2-7
CDR3 protein: CASSFGVALYEQYF

V gene: TRBV19
J gene: TRBJ2-1
CDR3 protein: CASSALADNYNEQFF

V gene: TRBV6-1
J gene: TRBJ1-1
CDR3 protein: CASSEPQAPEAFF

V gene: TRBV9
J gene: TRBJ2-2
CDR3 protein: CASSASSGGGELFF

V gene: TRBV5-8
J gene: TRBJ1-1
CDR3 protein: CASSFGGAPEAFF

V gene: TRBV11-3
J gene: TRBJ2-7
CDR3 protein: CASSQTSAHEQYF

V gene: TRBV6-5
J gene: TRBJ2-7
CDR3 protein: CASSYSQYRYEQYF

V gene: TRBV6-5
J gene: TRBJ2-3
CDR3 protein: CASSELSQDTQYF

V gene: TRBV19
J gene: TRBJ2-2
CDR3 protein: CASSPGTGELFF

V gene: TRBV6-5
J gene: TRBJ2-1
CDR3 protein: CASRPSGMGYNEQFF

V gene: TRBV6-4
J gene: TRBJ2-1
CDR3 protein: CASSVGVFGEQFF

V gene: TRBV27
J gene: TRBJ1-6
CDR3 protein: CASSSTGTSNSPLHF

V gene: TRBV5-6
J gene: TRBJ1-5
CDR3 protein: CASSQGQGAGNQPQHF

V gene: TRBV19
J gene: TRBJ1-2
CDR3 protein: CASSMFNRDYDGYTF

V gene: TRBV29-1
J gene: TRBJ2-3
CDR3 protein: CSVAIPNTDTQYF

V gene: TRBV5-6
J gene: TRBJ1-1
CDR3 protein: CASSLVRGTEAFF

V gene: TRBV11-2
J gene: TRBJ2-6
CDR3 protein: CASSLTAGHILSGANVLTF

V gene: TRBV18
J gene: TRBJ2-3
CDR3 protein: CASSPLPLGGTDTQYF

V gene: TRBV5-8
J gene: TRBJ1-2
CDR3 protein: CASSLRVESTF

V gene: TRBV5-1
J gene: TRBJ2-7
CDR3 protein: CASSLAGVSYEQYF

V gene: TRBV5-1
J gene: TRBJ2-1
CDR3 protein: CASSPGLTTYNEQFF

V gene: TRBV6-6
J gene: TRBJ1-4
CDR3 protein: CASSYRQVEKLFF

V gene: TRBV27
J gene: TRBJ1-5
CDR3 protein: CASSPGQGSSQPQHF

V gene: TRBV5-4
J gene: TRBJ1-5
CDR3 protein: CASSLDGSPQPQHF

V gene: TRBV11-3
J gene: TRBJ2-3
CDR3 protein: CASSLAGRASGGTDTQYF

V gene: TRBV28
J gene: TRBJ2-1
CDR3 protein: CASSLFGGGIYNEQFF

V gene: TRBV7-6
J gene: TRBJ2-5
CDR3 protein: CASSQVLAETQYF

V gene: TRBV5-6
J gene: TRBJ1-1
CDR3 protein: CASSIPGENTEAFF

V gene: TRBV19
J gene: TRBJ2-6
CDR3 protein: CASTTRQGYSGANVLTF